This paragraph reports one TCR beta chain. No antigen is known for it. These data belong to a study of blood T cells in healthy people across ages. Study-level results: Long-lived donors had more naive CD4+ cells and higher diversity than aged donors. PBMCs were not sorted, which prevented a conclusive comparison of naive versus antigen-experienced cells.

PCR was performed a second time for about 7 to 12 cycles using a sample-barcoded 5' primer and a J-beta primer mix. TCRdb redid the calling of the 5' RACE reads with MiXCR, one entry per CDR3 protein. The repertoire consists of 780,000 or so distinct CDR3 sequences, with more than 55% occurring once and the leading ten covering roughly 26%. This clonotype originated in a man aged 35 to 55 in good health. Sequences were obtained from blood.

The CDR3 sequence: CASSPGNEETQYF. The DNA of the CDR3 is TGTGCCAGCAGCCCCGGGAACGAAGAAACGCAGTATTTT. The rearrangement joins TRBV11-2 to TRBJ2-3, with a tentative D call TRBD2 (5 bases). CDR1 and CDR2 (germline): SGHAT, FQNNGV. Between the trimmed V and J ends, which lost 5 bases and 9 bases, there was a span of 15 bases. The CDR3 extends over 13 amino acids.